This TCR beta chain appears in the sequencing data of a study of blood T cells in healthy people across ages. With V trimmed by 3 bases and J by 8 bases, 2 bases remained unmatched. From germline, CDR1 is MRHNA and CDR2 SNTAGT. This CDR3 contains 14 residues. The draw of peripheral blood yielded approximately 11 milliliters from each donor. On this clonotype itself: Its antigen is not known.

A second PCR, run for about 6 to 11 cycles, used a sample-barcoded 5' primer plus a J-beta primer mix. TCRdb used MiXCR to reprocess the 5' RACE reads, holding one entry per CDR3 protein. Seen here are some 900,000 distinct CDR3 sequences, under 35% observed once, and the top ten hold around a sixth. Notes on the study in general: Long-lived donors had more naive CD4+ cells and higher diversity than aged donors. Getting older went along with TCR beta diversity per million T cells dropping roughly linearly. CMV status of donors was not determined, possibly confounding expanded clonotype changes.

The chain uses TRBV6-4 and TRBJ2-1, with 12 bases identical to TRBD1. The sample consisted of blood. The sequence came from a woman of 80 years or more in good health. The CDR3 DNA is TGTGCCAGCAGTGAGGGACAGGGGGCCGATGAGCAGTTCTTC. Translation: CASSEGQGADEQFF.